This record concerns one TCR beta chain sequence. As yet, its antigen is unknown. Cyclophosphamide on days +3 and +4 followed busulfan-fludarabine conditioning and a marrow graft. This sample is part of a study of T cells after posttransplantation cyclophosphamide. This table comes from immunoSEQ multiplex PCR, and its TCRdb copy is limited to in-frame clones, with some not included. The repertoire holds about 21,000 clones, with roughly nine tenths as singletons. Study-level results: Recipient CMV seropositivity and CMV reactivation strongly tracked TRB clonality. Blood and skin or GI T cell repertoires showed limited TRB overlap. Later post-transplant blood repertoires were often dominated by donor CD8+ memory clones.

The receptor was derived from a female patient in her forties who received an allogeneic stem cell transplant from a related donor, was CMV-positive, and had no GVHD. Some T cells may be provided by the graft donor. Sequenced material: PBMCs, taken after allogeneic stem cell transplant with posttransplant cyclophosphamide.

CDR3 DNA: TGTGCCAGCAGCTTGGCCGGGGGGGCGAACACTGAAGCTTTCTTT. Protein product: CASSLAGGANTEAFF. The V and J genes are TRBV5-5 and TRBJ1-1, with D perhaps matching TRBD1 (6 bases). The CDR3 is 15 amino acids. Germline CDR1 and CDR2: SGHKS and YYEKEE (reference sequence). V was shortened by 0 bases and J by 1 base, with 10 bases between the two germline ends.